This is a list of T cell receptor beta chains from one sample in a study of blood T cell repertoires in COVID-19. The repertoire was sequenced with immunoSEQ multiplex PCR; TCRdb's copy has only in-frame clones and lacks some. The sample lists 300,000 to 400,000 clones, around nine tenths occurring once. What was sequenced was PBMCs or T cells enriched from blood (not recorded which). The receptors shown here come from a woman aged 25 to 45 with acute COVID-19. Each CDR3 is given with its conserved first and last residue. A D gene is named only where the DNA matches it firmly. The listing skips clone size in some rows; elsewhere it reads once, few, many or a size class.

J | D | V | size | CDR3 | DNA
TRBJ1-1 | TRBD1 | TRBV7-9 | . | CASSLETGGSTEAFF | TGTGCCAGCAGCTTAGAGACAGGGGGGAGCACTGAAGCTTTCTTT
TRBJ2-1 | . | TRBV10-3 | . | CAISEYPTNLGGNEQFF | TGTGCCATCAGTGAGTACCCGACCAATTTGGGGGGCAATGAGCAGTTCTTC
TRBJ2-2 | TRBD2 | TRBV10-3 | . | CAISGERGRNTGELFF | TGTGCCATCAGTGGGGAGCGGGGACGTAACACCGGGGAGCTGTTTTTT
TRBJ1-1 | . | TRBV19 | . | CASSGFGQVNTEAFF | TGTGCCAGTAGTGGATTTGGGCAGGTTAACACTGAAGCTTTCTTT
TRBJ2-5 | . | TRBV4-1 | . | CASSHTLGGTQYF | TGCGCCAGCAGCCACACATTAGGGGGGACCCAGTACTTC
TRBJ2-7 | . | TRBV5-1 | . | CASSQEGGSHEQYF | TGCGCCAGCAGCCAGGAAGGGGGTAGTCACGAGCAGTACTTC
TRBJ2-7 | TRBD1 | TRBV4-1 | . | CASSPRETGGRDEQYF | TGCGCCAGCAGCCCCCGAGAGACAGGGGGCCGGGACGAGCAGTACTTC
TRBJ1-1 | . | TRBV19 | . | CASSMLFQMNTEAFF | TGTGCCAGTAGTATGTTGTTCCAGATGAACACTGAAGCTTTCTTT
TRBJ1-3 | TRBD1 | TRBV5-6 | . | CASSLGQGTGNTIYF | TGTGCCAGCAGCTTGGGACAGGGGACTGGAAACACCATATATTTT
TRBJ2-7 | TRBD1 | TRBV6-5 | . | CASSYYRGDEQYF | TGTGCCAGCAGTTATTACAGGGGCGACGAGCAGTACTTC
TRBJ1-2 | . | TRBV7-3 | once | CASSLTGANGYTF | TGTGCCAGCAGCTTAACAGGGGCGAATGGCTACACCTTC
TRBJ2-7 | TRBD2 | TRBV10-3 | . | CAINQAGEQYF | TGTGCCATCAACCAAGCGGGGGAGCAGTACTTC
TRBJ1-1 | TRBD1 | TRBV5-5 | . | CASSWTGGRVNTEAFF | TGTGCCAGCAGCTGGACAGGGGGACGGGTCAACACTGAAGCTTTCTTT
TRBJ1-2 | . | TRBV18 | . | CASSPPSTGGYTF | TGTGCCAGCTCACCACCGTCAACAGGCGGCTACACCTTC
TRBJ1-6 | TRBD1 | TRBV19 | few | CASRRGQGNSPLHF | TGTGCCAGTAGGCGGGGACAGGGTAATTCACCCCTCCACTTT
TRBJ1-5 | . | TRBV29-1 | . | CSVVVEPRGNQPQHF | TGCAGCGTTGTGGTAGAGCCGCGAGGAAATCAGCCCCAGCATTTT
TRBJ1-2 | . | TRBV24-1 | . | CATSDLWGVNGYTF | TGTGCCACCAGTGATTTATGGGGGGTAAACGGCTACACCTTC
TRBJ2-3 | TRBD2 | TRBV9 | . | CASSGQGLAGGDTQYF | TGTGCCAGCAGCGGACAGGGACTAGCGGGGGGAGATACGCAGTATTTT
TRBJ1-1 | . | TRBV2 | . | CASREGNREAFF | TGTGCCAGTCGGGAGGGGAATCGTGAAGCTTTCTTT
TRBJ2-7 | . | TRBV27 | . | CASSLKQAYEQYF | TGTGCCAGCAGCCTTAAACAGGCCTACGAGCAGTACTTC
TRBJ1-6 | . | TRBV6-1 | . | CASSEPGRVGNSPLHF | TGTGCCAGCAGTGAACCTGGGAGGGTTGGTAATTCACCCCTCCACTTT
TRBJ2-3 | TRBD2 | TRBV10-2 | . | CASTPLAGLTDTQYF | TGCGCCAGCACCCCCTTAGCGGGGTTAACAGATACGCAGTATTTT